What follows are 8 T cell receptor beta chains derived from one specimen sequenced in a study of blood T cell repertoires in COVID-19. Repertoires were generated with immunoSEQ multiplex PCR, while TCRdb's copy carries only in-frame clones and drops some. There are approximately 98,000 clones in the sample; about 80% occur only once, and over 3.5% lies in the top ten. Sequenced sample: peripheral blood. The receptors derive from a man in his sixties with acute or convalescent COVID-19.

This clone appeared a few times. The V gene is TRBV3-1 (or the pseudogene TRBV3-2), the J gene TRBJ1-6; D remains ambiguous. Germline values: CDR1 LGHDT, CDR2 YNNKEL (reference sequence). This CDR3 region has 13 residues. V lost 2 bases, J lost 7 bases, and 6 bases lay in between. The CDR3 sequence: CASSQLTNSPLHF. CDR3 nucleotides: TGTGCCAGCAGCCAATTAACAAATTCACCCCTCCACTTT.

This CDR3 is CASSEREVGTDTQYF. In DNA, the CDR3 is TGTGCCAGCAGTGAGCGGGAGGTGGGCACAGATACGCAGTATTTT. This rearrangement joins TRBV2 to TRBJ2-3, with 8 nucleotides matching TRBD2. The trim removed 3 bases at V and 1 base at J, leaving 3 bases unmatched. Per the germline V gene, CDR1 is SNHLY and CDR2 is FYNNEI. The CDR3 contains 15 residues.

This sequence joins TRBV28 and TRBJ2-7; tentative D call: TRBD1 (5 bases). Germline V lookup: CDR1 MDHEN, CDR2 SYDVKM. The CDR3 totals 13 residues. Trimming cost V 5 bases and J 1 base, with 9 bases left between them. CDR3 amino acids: CASSEAGSYEQYV. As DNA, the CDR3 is TGTGCCAGCAGTGAGGCAGGGTCCTACGAGCAGTACGTC.

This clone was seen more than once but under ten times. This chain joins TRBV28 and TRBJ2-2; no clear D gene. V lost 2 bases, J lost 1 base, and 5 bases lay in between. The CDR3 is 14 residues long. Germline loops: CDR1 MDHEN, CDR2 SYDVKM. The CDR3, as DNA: TGTGCCAGCAGTTTAATCCAGAACACCGGGGAGCTGTTTTTT. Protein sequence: CASSLIQNTGELFF. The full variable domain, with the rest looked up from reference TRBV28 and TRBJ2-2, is DVKVTQSSRYLVKRTGEKVFLECVQDMDHENMFWYRQDPGLGLRLIYFSYDVKMKEKGDIPEGYSVSREKKERFSLILESASTNQTSMYLCASSLIQNTGELFFGEGSRLTVL.

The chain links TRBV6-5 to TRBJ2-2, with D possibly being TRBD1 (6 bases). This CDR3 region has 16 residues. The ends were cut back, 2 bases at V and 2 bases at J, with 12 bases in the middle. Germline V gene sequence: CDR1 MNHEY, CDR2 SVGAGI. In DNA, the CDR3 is TGTGCCAGCAGTTACGGGTTAGGGGGAAACACCGGGGAGCTGTTTTTT. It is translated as CASSYGLGGNTGELFF.

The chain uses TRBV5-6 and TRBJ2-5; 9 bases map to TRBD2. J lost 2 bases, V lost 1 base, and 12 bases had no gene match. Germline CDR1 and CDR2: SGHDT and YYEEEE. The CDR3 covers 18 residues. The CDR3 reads CASSLRGGRGGPQETQYF. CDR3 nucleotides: TGTGCCAGCAGCTTGAGGGGCGGGAGGGGCGGCCCTCAAGAGACCCAGTACTTC. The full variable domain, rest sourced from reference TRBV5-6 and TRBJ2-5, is DAGVTQSPTHLIKTRGQQVTLRCSPKSGHDTVSWYQQALGQGPQFIFQYYEEEERQRGNFPDRFSGHQFPNYSSELNVNALLLGDSALYLCASSLRGGRGGPQETQYFGPGTRLLVL.

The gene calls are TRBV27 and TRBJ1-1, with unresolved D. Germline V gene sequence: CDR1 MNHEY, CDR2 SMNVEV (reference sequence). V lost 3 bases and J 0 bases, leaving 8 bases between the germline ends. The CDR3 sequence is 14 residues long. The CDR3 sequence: CASSFRGMNTEAFF. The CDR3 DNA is TGTGCCAGCAGTTTTAGAGGGATGAACACTGAAGCTTTCTTT.

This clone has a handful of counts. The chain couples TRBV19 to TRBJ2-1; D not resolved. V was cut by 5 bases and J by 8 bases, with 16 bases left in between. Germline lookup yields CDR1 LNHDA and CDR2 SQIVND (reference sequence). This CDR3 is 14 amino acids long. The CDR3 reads CASSFLRQADEQFF. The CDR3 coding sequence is TGTGCCAGTAGTTTCCTTCGACAAGCCGATGAGCAGTTCTTC.